The clone carrying this T cell receptor (beta chain) came up once. Its antigen is still unknown. PCR amplification relied on 60 Vbeta primers (plus 13 Jbeta primers). Measured with immunoSEQ multiplex PCR; TCRdb has only the in-frame clones, and not every one. The profile covers some 150,000 clones, with around 76% appearing a single time and over 1.1% taken by the ten largest. CDR3 size: 13 residues. V lost 4 bases and J lost 2, with 8 bases in between. CDR1 is SGHTA, CDR2 FQGTGA, per germline. The source of the sample is a study of cytomegalovirus exposure and HLA in healthy donors. Study-level points and caveats: When presence/absence was analysed, sequencing depth was taken to be roughly uniform across donors.

The source is a man aged 60 to 75 in good health and CMV-seronegative. The rearrangement uses TRBV7-3 and TRBJ1-2; D not certain. Sample: PBMCs. This CDR3 reads CASSSDGNYGYTF. Here the CDR3 DNA reads TGTGCCAGCAGCTCCGACGGGAACTATGGCTACACCTTC.